This T cell receptor beta chain is drawn from a study of T cells expressing NK-cell markers. TCRdb re-called the 5' RACE reads; every CDR3 protein appears as one record, without DNA. The sample includes 140,000 to 150,000 distinct CDR3 sequences. The CDR3 covers 16 residues. Germline-derived CDR1 and CDR2 are ENHRY and SYGVKD. The sequence was obtained from a man between 18 and 35 years old in good health. Sequences were obtained from blood T cells: a sorted CD56 or NKG2C T cell subset, CD4+ or CD8+ T cells, or bulk PBMC T cells (not recorded which). The V and J genes are TRBV10-3 and TRBJ2-2; TCRdb picks TRBD2, but there is no DNA to check that call. The CDR3 here is CAIRALGESGTGELFF.